The TCR beta chain under discussion was sequenced for a study of cytotoxic CD8 clonotypes in ibrutinib-treated CLL. Study-level background: A median around twelve months of treatment, range 6 to 36, preceded the collection of response samples. Samples had a mean of 255,043 productive templates and 90,000 or so productive rearrangements.

Overall study results and limits: Sampling times differed between sustained-remission and progressing patients.

The assay was immunoSEQ multiplex PCR, and TCRdb's table has in-frame clones only and misses some. The sample contains around 91,000 clones, approximately 86% of which appear only once. J gave up 0 bases and V 3 bases, and 2 bases lay outside the gene matches. Germline loops: CDR1 LGHNA, CDR2 YSLEER. The CDR3 is 16 residues long. In regard to this clone: What it binds is not known.

The sample here was PBMCs, taken before ibrutinib treatment. This clonotype was obtained from a human donor with chronic lymphocytic leukemia. The rearrangement joins TRBV4-3 to TRBJ2-6, with 7 bases fitting TRBD1. The CDR3 DNA reads TGCGCCAGCAGCCAGCGACAGGGCTCTGGGGCCAACGTCCTGACTTTC. Its protein product is CASSQRQGSGANVLTF.